This TCR beta chain was documented in a study of shared clonotypes between healthy human individuals. Study results and limitations: It was the few donors that limited the genetic and exposure-history diversity represented.

The assay was immunoSEQ multiplex PCR, and TCRdb's table has in-frame clones only and misses some. Of approximately 2,200,000 clones in the sample, 85% to 95% were seen once. Turning to this clone: Antigen: not known. Other DNA sequences of this sample code for an identical CDR3.

The naive CD8 population came from CD45RO-negative cells selected for CCR7, without terminally differentiated effector memory CD45RA+ cells. This sequence originates from a man aged 18 to 29 in good health. Some clones in this sample may be carry-over from other donors' samples. The sequenced material came from naive CD8+ T cells from PBMCs.

DNA for the CDR3: TGTGCCAGTAGGTCCTACAATGAGCAGTTCTTC. Translation gives CASRSYNEQFF. J is TRBJ2-1 and V is TRBV27; D remains unclear. V was clipped by 9 bases and J by 1 base, with 4 bases between them. Germline V lookup: CDR1 MNHEY, CDR2 SMNVEV (reference sequence). The CDR3 spans 11 residues.